This T cell receptor beta chain was found in a study of blood T cell repertoires in COVID-19. There are a few counts of this clone. The germline gives CDR1 KGHSH, CDR2 LQKENI. Deletions cut 5 bases from V and 6 bases from J, with 13 bases between. This CDR3 has 14 residues. Profiling relied on immunoSEQ multiplex PCR, and the TCRdb table lists in-frame clones only, not all of them. The table lists roughly 250,000 clones, approximately 90% of them singletons. The sequencing input was PBMCs or T cells enriched from blood (not recorded which). This TCR was recovered from a man aged 45-65 years who had been exposed to COVID-19. The rearrangement uses TRBV18 and TRBJ2-2; D perhaps matches TRBD1 (5 bases). The CDR3 nucleotides are TGTGCCAGCTCAGGGGCATCTGGAGCCGGGGAGCTGTTTTTT. Translated, it gives CASSGASGAGELFF.